The present T cell receptor beta chain was sequenced within a study of T cells in Graves' hyperthyroidism and ophthalmopathy. Study-level points and caveats: Blood also carried most thyroid clonotypes expanded above 0.001.

V lost 3 bases and J 2 bases, leaving 17 bases between the germline ends. Germline CDR1 DFQATT, CDR2 SNEGSKA (reference sequence). This CDR3 is 15 amino acids long. This clonotype was seen at least ten times. The antigen is undetermined. Authors of the study amplified TCR beta CDR3 regions from RNA transcripts. A first-round RT-PCR of the TCR CDR3 used the HTBI primer set. In TCRdb, the multiplex PCR reads were re-called with MiXCR into one record per CDR3 protein. The profile covers roughly 570,000 distinct CDR3 sequences, with 15% to 19% appearing a single time and around 7.5% taken by the ten largest.

Sequencing was carried out using blood. The source of this sequence is a woman in her twenties or thirties with Graves' hyperthyroidism. The chain employs TRBV20-1 and TRBJ2-7, with no clear D. The CDR3 reads CSASVIGFPTYEQYF. The CDR3 region has the DNA TGCAGTGCTAGCGTCATAGGGTTCCCAACCTACGAGCAGTACTTC.